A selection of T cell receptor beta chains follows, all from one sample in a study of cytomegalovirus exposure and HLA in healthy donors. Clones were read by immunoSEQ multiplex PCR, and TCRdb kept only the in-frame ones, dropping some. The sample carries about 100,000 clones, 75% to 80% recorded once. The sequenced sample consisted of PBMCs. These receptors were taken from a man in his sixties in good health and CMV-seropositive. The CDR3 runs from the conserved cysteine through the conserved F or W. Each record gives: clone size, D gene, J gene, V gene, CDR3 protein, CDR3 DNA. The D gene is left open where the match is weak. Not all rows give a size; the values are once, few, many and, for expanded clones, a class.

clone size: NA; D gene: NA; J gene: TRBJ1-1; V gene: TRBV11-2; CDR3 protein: CASSPRINTEAFF; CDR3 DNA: TGTGCCAGCAGCCCTCGTATTAACACTGAAGCTTTCTTT
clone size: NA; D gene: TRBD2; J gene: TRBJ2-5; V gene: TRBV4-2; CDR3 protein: CASSSGVAGGEQETQYF; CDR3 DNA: TGTGCCAGCAGCTCGGGGGTAGCGGGGGGTGAGCAAGAGACCCAGTACTTC
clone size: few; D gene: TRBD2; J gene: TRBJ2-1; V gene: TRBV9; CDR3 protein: CASSVQRGGDEQFF; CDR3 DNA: TGTGCCAGCAGCGTGCAGCGGGGGGGCGATGAGCAGTTCTTC
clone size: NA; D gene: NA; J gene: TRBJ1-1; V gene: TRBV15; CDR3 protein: CAIQGAGKNLGAFF; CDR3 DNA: TGTGCCATCCAAGGGGCAGGGAAAAACCTTGGGGCTTTCTTT
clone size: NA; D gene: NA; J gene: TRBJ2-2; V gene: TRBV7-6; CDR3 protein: CASSLTGTNTGELFF; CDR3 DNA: TGTGCCAGCAGCTTAACAGGGACGAACACCGGGGAGCTGTTTTTT
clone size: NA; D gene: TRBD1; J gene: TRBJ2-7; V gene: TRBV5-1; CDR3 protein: CASSVRDRGNEQYF; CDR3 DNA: TGCGCCAGCAGCGTCCGGGACAGGGGGAACGAGCAGTACTTC
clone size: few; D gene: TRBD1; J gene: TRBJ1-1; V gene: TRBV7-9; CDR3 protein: CASSLALTGVTEAFF; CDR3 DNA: TGTGCCAGCAGCTTAGCCTTGACAGGGGTCACTGAAGCTTTCTTT
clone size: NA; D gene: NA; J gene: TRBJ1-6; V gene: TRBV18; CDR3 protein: CASSPEGSSSPLHF; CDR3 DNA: TGTGCCAGCTCACCGGAAGGGAGTAGTTCACCCCTCCACTTT
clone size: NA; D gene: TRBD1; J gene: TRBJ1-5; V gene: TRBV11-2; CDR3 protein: CASSLASGGGQPQHF; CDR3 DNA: TGTGCCAGCAGCTTAGCTTCAGGGGGCGGCCAGCCCCAGCATTTT
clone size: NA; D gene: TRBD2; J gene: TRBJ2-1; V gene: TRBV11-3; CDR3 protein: CASSQGTSGRSSYNEQFF; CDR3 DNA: TGTGCCAGCAGCCAAGGGACTAGCGGGAGGAGCTCCTACAATGAGCAGTTCTTC
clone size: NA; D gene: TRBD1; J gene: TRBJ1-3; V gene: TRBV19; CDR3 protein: CASMRTGSLSGNTIYF; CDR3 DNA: TGTGCCAGTATGAGGACAGGGAGCCTTTCTGGAAACACCATATATTTT
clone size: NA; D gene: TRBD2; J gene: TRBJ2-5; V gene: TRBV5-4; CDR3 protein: CASSSGTNQETQYF; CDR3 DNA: TGTGCCAGCAGCTCCGGGACTAACCAAGAGACCCAGTACTTC
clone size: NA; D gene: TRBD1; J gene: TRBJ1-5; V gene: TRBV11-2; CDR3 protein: CASSDDRVNQPQHF; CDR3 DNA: TGTGCCAGCAGCGACGACAGGGTGAATCAGCCCCAGCATTTT
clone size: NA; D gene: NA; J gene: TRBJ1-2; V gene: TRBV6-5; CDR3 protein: CASSYDTPANYGYTF; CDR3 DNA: TGTGCCAGCAGTTACGACACCCCGGCCAACTATGGCTACACCTTC
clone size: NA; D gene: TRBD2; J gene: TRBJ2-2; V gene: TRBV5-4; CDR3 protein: CASSRTSADTGELFF; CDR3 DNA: TGTGCCAGCAGCCGCACTAGCGCGGACACCGGGGAGCTGTTTTTT
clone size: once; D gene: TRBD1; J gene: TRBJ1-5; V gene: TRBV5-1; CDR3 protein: CASSLEGQGDQPQHF; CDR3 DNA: TGCGCCAGCAGCTTGGAAGGACAGGGGGATCAGCCCCAGCATTTT
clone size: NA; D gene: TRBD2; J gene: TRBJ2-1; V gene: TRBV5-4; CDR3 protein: CASSLLAGGRNEQFF; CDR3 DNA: TGTGCCAGCAGCTTGCTGGCGGGGGGGAGGAATGAGCAGTTCTTC
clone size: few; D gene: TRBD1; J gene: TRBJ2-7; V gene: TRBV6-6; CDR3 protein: CASSTRDRGGEQYF; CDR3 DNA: TGTGCCAGCAGTACCCGGGACAGGGGAGGCGAGCAGTACTTC
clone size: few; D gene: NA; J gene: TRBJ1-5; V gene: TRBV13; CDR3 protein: CASSDSDNQPQHF; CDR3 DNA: TGTGCCAGCAGTGACTCGGACAATCAGCCCCAGCATTTT
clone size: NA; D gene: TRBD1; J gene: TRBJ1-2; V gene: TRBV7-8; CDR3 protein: CASSFNTGDYGYTF; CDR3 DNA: TGTGCCAGCAGCTTTAACACAGGGGACTATGGCTACACCTTC
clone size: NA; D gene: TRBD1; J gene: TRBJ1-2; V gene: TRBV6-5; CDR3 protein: CASDRDRGTPDGYTF; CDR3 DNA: TGTGCCAGCGACCGGGACAGGGGTACCCCGGATGGCTACACCTTC
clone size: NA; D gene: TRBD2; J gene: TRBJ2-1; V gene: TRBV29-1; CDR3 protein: CSVELLAGGAGSYNEQFF; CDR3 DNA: TGCAGCGTTGAACTCCTAGCGGGGGGGGCTGGTAGCTACAATGAGCAGTTCTTC
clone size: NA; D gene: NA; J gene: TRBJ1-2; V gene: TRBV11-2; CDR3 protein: CASSLALDSSNYGYTF; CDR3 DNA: TGTGCCAGCAGCTTAGCCCTGGACAGTTCTAACTATGGCTACACCTTC
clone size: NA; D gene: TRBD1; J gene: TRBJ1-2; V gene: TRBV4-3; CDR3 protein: CASSQDLEGAGDGYTF; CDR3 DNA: TGCGCCAGCAGCCAAGATTTGGAGGGGGCAGGAGATGGCTACACCTTC
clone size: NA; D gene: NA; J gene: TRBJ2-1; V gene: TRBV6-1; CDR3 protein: CASRISAYNEQFF; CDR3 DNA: TGTGCCAGCAGGATTAGCGCCTACAATGAGCAGTTCTTC
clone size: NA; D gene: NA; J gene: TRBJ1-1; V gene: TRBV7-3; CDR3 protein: CAGSLQGSDTEAFF; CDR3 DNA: TGTGCCGGCAGCCTGCAGGGCAGTGACACTGAAGCTTTCTTT
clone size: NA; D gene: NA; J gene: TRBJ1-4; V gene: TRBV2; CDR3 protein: CAGSGLHMREKLFF; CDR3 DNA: TGTGCCGGATCCGGTCTGCATATGAGGGAAAAACTGTTTTTT
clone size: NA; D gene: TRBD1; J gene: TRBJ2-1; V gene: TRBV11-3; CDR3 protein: CASSHAGQGIAEQFF; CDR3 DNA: TGTGCCAGCAGCCACGCGGGACAGGGGATCGCTGAGCAGTTCTTC
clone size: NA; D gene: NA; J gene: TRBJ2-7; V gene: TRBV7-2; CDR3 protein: CASSLRDLGYEQYF; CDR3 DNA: TGTGCCAGCAGCCTCCGGGACTTAGGCTACGAGCAGTACTTC